Given below is one TCR beta chain in context. The antigen remains unidentified. This sample was included in a study of vaccination and CD4 T cells after COVID-19. Sequencing of DNA taken from cultured CD4+ T cells relied on the Oncomine TCR Beta short-read assay. Each CDR3 protein gets one entry after TCRdb re-called the PCR reads with MiXCR. The sample lists about 12,000 distinct CDR3 sequences; 45% to 50% were seen once. V was shortened by 3 bases and J by 13 bases, with 9 bases between the two germline ends. The germline V gene has CDR1 KGHSH and CDR2 LQKENI. This CDR3 is built from 10 residues. The treatment was: roughly nine-day PBMC culture with coronavirus spike peptide pools or control peptides (ViraFEST assay).

Source material: CD4+ T cells from blood, cultured in vitro. The clonotype originates from a human donor who had recovered from COVID-19. J is TRBJ2-5 and V is TRBV18; no definite D call. Written as DNA, the CDR3 is TGTGCCAGCTCACCCTGGGTATTGTACTTC. Amino acids: CASSPWVLYF.